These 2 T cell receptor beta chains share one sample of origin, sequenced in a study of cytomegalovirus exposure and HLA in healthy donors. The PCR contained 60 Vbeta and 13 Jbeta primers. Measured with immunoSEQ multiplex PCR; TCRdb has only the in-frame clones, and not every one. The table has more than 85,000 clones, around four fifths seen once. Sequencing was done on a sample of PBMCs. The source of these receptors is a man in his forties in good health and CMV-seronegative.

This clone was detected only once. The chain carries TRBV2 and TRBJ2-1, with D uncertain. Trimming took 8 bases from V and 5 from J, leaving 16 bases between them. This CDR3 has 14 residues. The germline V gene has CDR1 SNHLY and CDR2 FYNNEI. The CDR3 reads CASQDTTNNNEQFF. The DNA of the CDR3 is TGTGCCAGCCAAGACACAACAAACAACAATGAGCAGTTCTTC.

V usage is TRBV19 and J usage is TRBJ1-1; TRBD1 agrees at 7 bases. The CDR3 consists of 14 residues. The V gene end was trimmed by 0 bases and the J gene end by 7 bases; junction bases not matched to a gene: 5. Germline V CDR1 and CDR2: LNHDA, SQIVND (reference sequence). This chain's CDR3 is CASSIEAGGGEAFF. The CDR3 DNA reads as TGTGCCAGTAGTATAGAAGCAGGGGGTGGTGAAGCTTTCTTT.